The source of this T cell receptor beta chain is a study of shared clonotypes between healthy human individuals. Profiling relied on immunoSEQ multiplex PCR, and the TCRdb table lists in-frame clones only, not all of them. Found here are about a million clones, around three quarters of them singletons; the top ten hold 0.89%. The length of the CDR3 is 15 residues. Trimming at V came to 7 bases and at J to 8 bases, leaving 13 bases not matched to a gene. Germline V lookup: CDR1 ENHRY, CDR2 SYGVKD. Sequenced material: memory CD4+ T cells from PBMCs. Described subset: CD45RA-negative fraction. The clonotype comes from a man younger than 30 in good health. Some clones in this sample may be carry-over from other donors' samples. The chain employs TRBV10-3 and TRBJ2-2, with 7 bases matching TRBD2. The CDR3 nucleotides are TGTGCCATCAAGCGCGCGGGAGCTCTGGGTGGGGAGCTGTTTTTT. This gives the protein CAIKRAGALGGELFF.